The rows below give T cell receptor beta chains drawn from one sample of a study of T cell responses to AZD1222 COVID-19 vaccine. The data were produced by immunoSEQ multiplex PCR, yet TCRdb's version contains in-frame clones alone and is incomplete. The data contain 80,000 to 100,000 clones, about 89% of them singletons. Sequences were derived from peripheral blood, sampled 28 days after the second AZD1222 dose. All receptors derive from an adult who received the AZD1222 COVID-19 vaccine. Each CDR3 is given with its conserved first and last residue. D genes are given only for firm matches. Not all rows give a size; the values are once, few, many and, for expanded clones, a class.

V: TRBV10-3
D: TRBD2
J: TRBJ2-1
size: NA
CDR3: CAISEQLAGAGNEQFF
DNA: TGTGCCATCAGTGAGCAACTAGCGGGAGCAGGCAATGAGCAGTTCTTC

V: TRBV5-1
D: TRBD1
J: TRBJ1-1
size: once
CDR3: CASRGPDRLNTEAFF
DNA: TGCGCCAGCAGAGGTCCGGACAGGTTGAACACTGAAGCTTTCTTT

V: TRBV24-1
D: NA
J: TRBJ1-4
size: NA
CDR3: CATSDLPLGGAREKLFF
DNA: TGTGCCACCAGTGATTTGCCGCTCGGGGGGGCCAGGGAAAAACTGTTTTTT

V: TRBV7-2
D: NA
J: TRBJ2-2
size: NA
CDR3: CASSLALYGELFF
DNA: TGTGCCAGCAGCTTAGCCCTTTACGGGGAGCTGTTTTTT

V: TRBV19
D: NA
J: TRBJ1-1
size: NA
CDR3: CASSAGVTEAFF
DNA: TGTGCCAGTAGTGCAGGGGTAACTGAAGCTTTCTTT

V: TRBV13
D: TRBD2
J: TRBJ2-1
size: many
CDR3: CASSLGGLAVFNEQFF
DNA: TGTGCCAGCAGCTTAGGCGGACTAGCGGTCTTTAATGAGCAGTTCTTC

V: TRBV7-9
D: NA
J: TRBJ2-4
size: NA
CDR3: CASSAEWNIQYF
DNA: TGTGCCAGCAGCGCAGAGTGGAACATTCAGTACTTC

V: TRBV15
D: NA
J: TRBJ2-5
size: NA
CDR3: CATSRGSTVQETQYF
DNA: TGTGCCACCAGCAGAGGATCGACGGTCCAAGAGACCCAGTACTTC

V: TRBV18
D: TRBD1
J: TRBJ2-5
size: NA
CDR3: CASRDRVGETQYF
DNA: TGTGCCAGCAGAGACAGGGTTGGGGAGACCCAGTACTTC

V: TRBV18
D: NA
J: TRBJ2-1
size: NA
CDR3: CASSPGQLTSDEQFF
DNA: TGTGCCAGCTCCCCGGGACAACTTACTAGCGATGAGCAGTTCTTC

V: TRBV29-1
D: TRBD2
J: TRBJ2-1
size: NA
CDR3: CSVRTSGDPASYNEQFF
DNA: TGCAGCGTCCGGACTAGCGGGGACCCCGCCTCCTACAATGAGCAGTTCTTC

V: TRBV7-7
D: NA
J: TRBJ2-5
size: NA
CDR3: CASSPSSGTVSETQYF
DNA: TGTGCTAGCAGCCCGAGTTCCGGGACCGTATCAGAGACCCAGTACTTC

V: TRBV3-1/TRBV3-2
D: TRBD1
J: TRBJ1-4
size: NA
CDR3: CASSRPGTGGEKLFF
DNA: TGTGCCAGCAGCCGACCCGGGACAGGGGGTGAAAAACTGTTTTTT

V: TRBV11-2
D: TRBD1
J: TRBJ1-2
size: NA
CDR3: CASSPAGTGGYYGYTF
DNA: TGTGCCAGCAGCCCGGCAGGGACAGGGGGGTACTATGGCTACACCTTC

V: TRBV19
D: NA
J: TRBJ1-3
size: once
CDR3: CASSRRPTVPGGNTIYF
DNA: TGTGCCAGTAGTAGACGACCGACCGTTCCGGGTGGAAACACCATATATTTT

V: TRBV3-1/TRBV3-2
D: NA
J: TRBJ2-7
size: NA
CDR3: CASSQDGGDFEQYF
DNA: TGTGCCAGCAGCCAAGATGGCGGGGACTTCGAGCAGTACTTC

V: TRBV12-5
D: TRBD1
J: TRBJ1-3
size: NA
CDR3: CASGSGTGEYTIYF
DNA: TGTGCTAGTGGGTCCGGGACAGGGGAATACACCATATATTTT

V: TRBV7-9
D: NA
J: TRBJ1-1
size: NA
CDR3: CASSLENGGDSEAFF
DNA: TGTGCCAGCAGCTTAGAGAACGGAGGAGACAGTGAAGCTTTCTTT

V: TRBV13
D: NA
J: TRBJ2-3
size: NA
CDR3: CASSLVLRLGVAQYF
DNA: TGTGCCAGCAGCTTAGTACTGAGACTCGGGGTGGCGCAGTATTTT

V: TRBV6-5
D: TRBD1
J: TRBJ2-7
size: NA
CDR3: CASSYSRQGFYEQYF
DNA: TGTGCCAGCAGTTACTCGAGACAGGGTTTTTACGAGCAGTACTTC

V: TRBV7-8
D: NA
J: TRBJ1-1
size: once
CDR3: CASSLAQGRGTEAFF
DNA: TGTGCCAGCAGCTTGGCACAGGGCAGAGGAACTGAAGCTTTCTTT

V: TRBV27
D: TRBD2
J: TRBJ2-1
size: NA
CDR3: CASSSPSGGASYNEQFF
DNA: TGTGCCAGCAGTTCCCCTAGCGGGGGGGCTTCCTACAATGAGCAGTTCTTC

V: TRBV6-6
D: TRBD1
J: TRBJ2-3
size: once
CDR3: CASSLRTGFRADTQYF
DNA: TGTGCCAGCAGTTTAAGGACAGGTTTCAGGGCAGATACGCAGTATTTT

V: TRBV3-1/TRBV3-2
D: NA
J: TRBJ1-3
size: NA
CDR3: CASSLGWSSGNTIYF
DNA: TGTGCCAGCAGCCTGGGCTGGAGCTCTGGAAACACCATATATTTT

V: TRBV6-5
D: NA
J: TRBJ1-6
size: NA
CDR3: CASRQGRSSPLHF
DNA: TGTGCCAGCAGACAAGGACGGAGTTCACCCCTCCACTTT

V: TRBV5-4
D: NA
J: TRBJ1-4
size: NA
CDR3: CASSLGDFEKLFF
DNA: TGTGCCAGCAGCTTGGGGGACTTTGAAAAACTGTTTTTT

V: TRBV5-4
D: NA
J: TRBJ1-3
size: NA
CDR3: CASSGPNSGNTIYF
DNA: TGTGCCAGCAGCGGGCCGAACTCTGGAAACACCATATATTTT

V: TRBV6-4
D: NA
J: TRBJ2-3
size: NA
CDR3: CASSLLGTDTQYF
DNA: TGTGCCAGCAGCCTTTTGGGCACAGATACGCAGTATTTT

V: TRBV7-7
D: TRBD2
J: TRBJ2-5
size: NA
CDR3: CASSLANGRRETQYF
DNA: TGTGCTAGCAGCTTAGCGAACGGGAGGCGGGAGACCCAGTACTTC

V: TRBV19
D: TRBD1
J: TRBJ1-1
size: NA
CDR3: CASSTGQGSTEAFF
DNA: TGTGCCAGTAGTACAGGACAGGGTTCGACTGAAGCTTTCTTT

V: TRBV11-2
D: NA
J: TRBJ2-2
size: NA
CDR3: CASGSIAGPNTGELFF
DNA: TGTGCCAGCGGCTCCATCGCAGGACCTAACACCGGGGAGCTGTTTTTT

V: TRBV5-1
D: NA
J: TRBJ2-2
size: NA
CDR3: CASSLRVIVNTGELFF
DNA: TGCGCCAGCAGCCTCAGGGTTATTGTGAACACCGGGGAGCTGTTTTTT

V: TRBV6-1
D: NA
J: TRBJ1-2
size: NA
CDR3: CASSEAGQANYGYTF
DNA: TGTGCCAGCAGTGAAGCAGGACAAGCTAACTATGGCTACACCTTC

V: TRBV14
D: NA
J: TRBJ1-1
size: NA
CDR3: CASSHTLLNTEAFF
DNA: TGTGCCAGCAGCCACACCCTACTGAACACTGAAGCTTTCTTT

V: TRBV2
D: NA
J: TRBJ2-1
size: NA
CDR3: CASSIQGLRYNEQFF
DNA: TGTGCCAGCAGTATACAGGGTTTGAGATACAATGAGCAGTTCTTC

V: TRBV5-1
D: NA
J: TRBJ2-1
size: NA
CDR3: CASSLGYSSYNEQFF
DNA: TGCGCCAGCAGCTTAGGGTACAGCTCCTACAATGAGCAGTTCTTC

V: TRBV7-9
D: NA
J: TRBJ1-4
size: NA
CDR3: CASSPGHYEKLFF
DNA: TGTGCCAGCAGCCCGGGACATTATGAAAAACTGTTTTTT

V: TRBV25-1
D: NA
J: TRBJ1-4
size: NA
CDR3: CASSDAQGDGEKLFF
DNA: TGTGCCAGCAGTGATGCGCAGGGAGATGGTGAAAAACTGTTTTTT

V: TRBV24-1
D: NA
J: TRBJ1-5
size: NA
CDR3: CATSDPGRSNQPQHF
DNA: TGTGCCACCAGTGATCCGGGACGGAGCAATCAGCCCCAGCATTTT

V: TRBV19
D: TRBD1
J: TRBJ2-5
size: once
CDR3: CASSLCGQGARCRLREETQYF
DNA: TGTGCCAGTAGTTTATGCGGACAGGGGGCGCGGTGTCGACTAAGGGAAGAGACCCAGTACTTC

V: TRBV4-1
D: NA
J: TRBJ2-1
size: few
CDR3: CASSLLGGSNNEQFF
DNA: TGCGCCAGCAGCCTTCTCGGAGGCTCCAACAATGAGCAGTTCTTC

V: TRBV30
D: NA
J: TRBJ2-7
size: NA
CDR3: CAWDSNYEQYF
DNA: TGTGCCTGGGACAGTAACTACGAGCAGTACTTC

V: TRBV6-7
D: TRBD1
J: TRBJ1-5
size: NA
CDR3: CASSNDRGVGQPQHF
DNA: TGTGCCAGCAGTAACGACAGGGGGGTCGGTCAGCCCCAGCATTTT

V: TRBV5-1
D: TRBD2
J: TRBJ2-7
size: NA
CDR3: CASSLLTSGTYEQYF
DNA: TGCGCCAGCAGCTTGCTAACTAGCGGGACCTACGAGCAGTACTTC

V: TRBV7-9
D: TRBD1
J: TRBJ1-3
size: few
CDR3: CASSPDRATGNTIYF
DNA: TGTGCCAGCAGCCCGGACAGGGCAACTGGAAACACCATATATTTT

V: TRBV18
D: NA
J: TRBJ2-7
size: NA
CDR3: CASSPRTREQYF
DNA: TGTGCCAGCTCACCACGGACGAGGGAGCAGTACTTC

V: TRBV4-2
D: NA
J: TRBJ1-2
size: NA
CDR3: CASSPRAFGAPSGDGYTF
DNA: TGTGCCAGCAGCCCACGCGCGTTTGGGGCCCCGTCGGGTGATGGCTACACCTTC

V: TRBV12-5
D: TRBD1
J: TRBJ1-1
size: NA
CDR3: CASGSKDRVDGAFF
DNA: TGTGCTAGTGGTTCAAAGGACAGGGTGGATGGAGCTTTCTTT

V: TRBV29-1
D: TRBD1
J: TRBJ1-1
size: NA
CDR3: CSVGQVLNTEAFF
DNA: TGCAGCGTGGGACAGGTCCTGAACACTGAAGCTTTCTTT

V: TRBV7-2
D: TRBD2
J: TRBJ2-7
size: NA
CDR3: CASSLVLAANEQYF
DNA: TGTGCCAGCAGCTTAGTGCTAGCGGCAAACGAGCAGTACTTC

V: TRBV15
D: TRBD2
J: TRBJ2-1
size: NA
CDR3: CATSRKREAEQFF
DNA: TGTGCCACCAGCAGAAAGCGGGAGGCTGAGCAGTTCTTC

V: TRBV6-5
D: TRBD1
J: TRBJ1-5
size: once
CDR3: CASSRDRGSGQPQHF
DNA: TGTGCCAGCAGTAGGGACAGGGGGTCCGGACAGCCCCAGCATTTT